This is a list of T cell receptor beta chains from one sample in a study of beta chain features in type 1 diabetes. TCRdb's copy holds only in-frame clones and misses some; the assay was immunoSEQ multiplex PCR. Of about 40,000 clones in the sample, 45% to 50% were seen once. Sequencing input: central memory CD4+ T cells from blood. The receptors stem from a woman aged 18-35 years in good health. The CDR3 runs from the conserved cysteine through the conserved F or W. A D gene is named only where the DNA matches it firmly. A row's size may be missing; if present it is once, few, many or a size class.

abundance	v_gene	d_gene	j_gene	CDR3aa	CDR3nt
-	TRBV19	TRBD2	TRBJ2-1	CASSIVAGGTNEQFF	TGTGCCAGTAGTATAGTAGCGGGAGGTACCAATGAGCAGTTCTTC
-	TRBV10-3	-	TRBJ2-3	CAISESQGLLDTQYF	TGTGCCATCAGTGAGTCCCAGGGCCTTCTTGATACGCAGTATTTT
-	TRBV19	-	TRBJ2-7	CASSISLSDYEQYF	TGTGCCAGTAGTATTTCGCTGTCAGACTACGAGCAGTACTTC
few	TRBV2	TRBD1	TRBJ1-1	CASSKQGARNTEAFF	TGTGCCAGCAGTAAACAGGGGGCAAGGAACACTGAAGCTTTCTTT
-	TRBV6-5	-	TRBJ2-7	CATMVRGYEQYF	TGTGCCACCATGGTCCGGGGATACGAGCAGTACTTC
-	TRBV7-9	TRBD1	TRBJ2-5	CASSFGQGQETQYF	TGTGCCAGCAGCTTTGGACAGGGACAAGAGACCCAGTACTTC
-	TRBV11-2	TRBD2	TRBJ2-5	CASSLTISGYQETQYF	TGTGCCAGCAGCTTAACCATTAGCGGGTACCAAGAGACCCAGTACTTC
-	TRBV19	TRBD1	TRBJ1-1	CASSTGTDVAFF	TGTGCCAGTAGTACCGGGACAGACGTAGCTTTCTTT
-	TRBV6-1	-	TRBJ2-1	CASSEGRGPYNEQFF	TGTGCCAGCAGTGAAGGGCGGGGGCCATACAATGAGCAGTTCTTC
few	TRBV11-2	-	TRBJ1-1	CASSLVGHTSNTEAFF	TGTGCCAGCAGCTTAGTGGGACACACTTCGAACACTGAAGCTTTCTTT
-	TRBV7-8	-	TRBJ1-6	CASSFASGNNSPLHF	TGTGCCAGCAGCTTCGCTTCAGGGAATAATTCACCCCTCCACTTT
many	TRBV6-5	TRBD2	TRBJ2-1	CASRGTSGSYNEQFF	TGTGCCAGCAGAGGGACTAGCGGGAGTTACAATGAGCAGTTCTTC
-	TRBV19	-	TRBJ2-2	CASSINPGLGVNTGELFF	TGTGCCAGTAGTATTAATCCCGGACTTGGGGTGAACACCGGGGAGCTGTTTTTT
few	TRBV5-1	TRBD1	TRBJ1-2	CASSLEGAVVQPYGYTF	TGCGCCAGCAGCTTGGAGGGGGCGGTAGTCCAGCCCTATGGCTACACCTTC
-	TRBV7-9	-	TRBJ2-1	CASSLGHLTYNEQFF	TGTGCCAGCAGCTTAGGGCACCTGACCTACAATGAGCAGTTCTTC
-	TRBV5-1	TRBD1	TRBJ2-1	CASSSPRDRGPGEQFF	TGCGCCAGCAGCAGCCCCCGGGACAGGGGCCCAGGCGAGCAGTTCTTC
-	TRBV5-1	-	TRBJ2-2	CASSTPAGWGTGELFF	TGCGCCAGCAGCACCCCCGCGGGATGGGGCACCGGGGAGCTGTTTTTT
-	TRBV6-1	TRBD1	TRBJ2-6	CASSEGLQGAVSGANVLTF	TGTGCCAGCAGTGAAGGGCTGCAGGGGGCCGTCTCTGGGGCCAACGTCCTGACTTTC
-	TRBV4-1	-	TRBJ1-1	CASSQAIIPPGNTEAFF	TGCGCCAGCAGCCAAGCTATCATACCTCCGGGGAACACTGAAGCTTTCTTT
-	TRBV5-1	TRBD2	TRBJ2-1	CASSFTGTSVYEQFF	TGCGCCAGCAGCTTTACCGGGACTAGCGTCTATGAGCAGTTCTTC
-	TRBV7-2	TRBD1	TRBJ2-7	CASSLAAGTGLYF	TGTGCCAGCAGCTTAGCGGCCGGGACAGGACTGTACTTC
-	TRBV5-1	-	TRBJ1-1	CASTNMNTEAFF	TGCGCCAGCACCAACATGAACACTGAAGCTTTCTTT
-	TRBV5-4	TRBD1	TRBJ2-1	CASSLGRTGLTYNEQFF	TGTGCCAGCAGCTTAGGTCGGACAGGGTTGACCTACAATGAGCAGTTCTTC
-	TRBV6-1	-	TRBJ2-1	CASLLPGSSYNEQFF	TGTGCCAGCCTTTTGCCCGGGAGCTCCTACAATGAGCAGTTCTTC
-	TRBV27	TRBD2	TRBJ2-1	CASSELAGANYNEQFF	TGTGCCAGCAGTGAACTAGCGGGAGCGAACTACAATGAGCAGTTCTTC
few	TRBV5-6	TRBD1	TRBJ2-2	CASSLAVGTGTGELFF	TGTGCCAGCAGCTTGGCCGTCGGGACAGGAACCGGGGAGCTGTTTTTT
-	TRBV13	TRBD1	TRBJ1-1	CASSSRQGNTEAFF	TGTGCCAGCAGCTCCCGACAGGGAAACACTGAAGCTTTCTTT
-	TRBV7-2	TRBD1	TRBJ1-5	CASSPRQGNNQPQHF	TGTGCCAGCAGTCCTAGACAGGGGAACAATCAGCCCCAGCATTTT